These T cell receptor beta chains were read from a single sample in a study of blood T cell repertoires in COVID-19. The repertoire was sequenced with immunoSEQ multiplex PCR; TCRdb's copy has only in-frame clones and lacks some. The sample records around 300,000 clones, roughly 85% being singletons. Sequencing was done on a sample of peripheral blood. The receptors shown here come from a human donor in a cohort sampled during active COVID-19. CDR3s include the opening cysteine and the closing phenylalanine or tryptophan. A D gene is named only where the DNA matches it firmly. Clone size appears in some rows only: once, few, many, or a class for an expanded clone.

CDR3 DNA	CDR3 protein	J gene	D gene	clone size	V gene
TGTGCCACGGGGGGCAGACCCTACGAGCAGTACTTC	CATGGRPYEQYF	TRBJ2-7	-	-	TRBV6-1
TGCGCCAGCAGCTTCCTCCCATCTAACAGGGTCTCTGGAAACACCATATATTTT	CASSFLPSNRVSGNTIYF	TRBJ1-3	-	-	TRBV5-1
TGTGCCAGCAGTGACGGACTAGCGGGACTCTCCTACGAGCAGTACTTC	CASSDGLAGLSYEQYF	TRBJ2-7	TRBD2	-	TRBV6-1
TGTGCCTGGAGTGGGACAGGGGCTGGCTACACCTTC	CAWSGTGAGYTF	TRBJ1-2	TRBD1	-	TRBV30
TGTGCCAGTGGCCAGGGCGGGAACACTGAAGCTTTCTTT	CASGQGGNTEAFF	TRBJ1-1	-	-	TRBV19
TGCGCCAGCAGGGGACAGGCCAACGTACTGAACACTGAAGCTTTCTTT	CASRGQANVLNTEAFF	TRBJ1-1	TRBD1	-	TRBV5-1
TGCGCCAGCAGCTGGGGACAGACAGGGGAGGGCTACACCTTC	CASSWGQTGEGYTF	TRBJ1-2	TRBD1	many	TRBV5-1
TGCGCCAGCAGCTTGCACCCCCCGGGACAACGGGCCGGGGAGCTGTTTTTT	CASSLHPPGQRAGELFF	TRBJ2-2	-	-	TRBV5-1
TGTGCCAGCTCACCACCTGGTCAGGTAACACCCCTCCACTTT	CASSPPGQVTPLHF	TRBJ1-6	-	-	TRBV18
TGTGCCAGCAGTAGGGGGGACAGGGACACCGGGGAGCTGTTTTTT	CASSRGDRDTGELFF	TRBJ2-2	TRBD1	-	TRBV28
TGTGCCAGCAGGACGGGGGGGGATTATAATTCACCCCTCCACTTT	CASRTGGDYNSPLHF	TRBJ1-6	-	-	TRBV7-6
TGCGCCAGCAGCCCCCAGGGGTCCAACTCCTACAATGAGCAGTTCTTC	CASSPQGSNSYNEQFF	TRBJ2-1	-	-	TRBV5-1
TGTGCCAGCAGCCCCCCGACAGGGGGCTTTTTCTTT	CASSPPTGGFFF	TRBJ1-1	TRBD1	-	TRBV9
TGTGCCAGCACCCGGGACAGGCAGGAGACCCAGTACTTC	CASTRDRQETQYF	TRBJ2-5	TRBD1	-	TRBV2
TGTGCCAGTAGTATTGGTGTTCGGGGCACCGGGGAGCTGTTTTTT	CASSIGVRGTGELFF	TRBJ2-2	-	-	TRBV19
TGTGCCTGGAGTGCACTTGGCTATGGCTACACCTTC	CAWSALGYGYTF	TRBJ1-2	-	-	TRBV30